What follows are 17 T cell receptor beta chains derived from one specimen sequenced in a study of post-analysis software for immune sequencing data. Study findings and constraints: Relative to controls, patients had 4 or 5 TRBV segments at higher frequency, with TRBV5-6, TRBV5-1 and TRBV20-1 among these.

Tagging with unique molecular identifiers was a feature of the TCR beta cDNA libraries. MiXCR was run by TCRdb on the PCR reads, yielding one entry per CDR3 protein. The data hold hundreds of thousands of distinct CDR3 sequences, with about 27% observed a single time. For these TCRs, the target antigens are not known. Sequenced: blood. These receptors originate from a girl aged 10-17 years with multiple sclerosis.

Here the CDR3 reads CASSYWTSGETQYF. DNA for the CDR3: TGTGCCAGCAGCTACTGGACTAGCGGGGAGACCCAGTACTTC. V is TRBV7-9 and J is TRBJ2-5, with TRBD2 identical over 11 bases. Germline assignment: CDR1 SEHNR and CDR2 FQNEAQ (reference sequence). CDR3 length: 14 amino acids. Trimming at V came to 4 bases and at J to 5 bases, leaving 3 bases not matched to a gene.

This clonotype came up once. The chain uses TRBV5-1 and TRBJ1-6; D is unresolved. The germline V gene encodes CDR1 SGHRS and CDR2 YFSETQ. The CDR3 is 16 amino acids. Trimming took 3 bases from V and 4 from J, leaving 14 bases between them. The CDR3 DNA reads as TGCGCCAGCAGCTACGCGGGAAACTCATATAATTCACCCCTCCACTTT. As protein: CASSYAGNSYNSPLHF.

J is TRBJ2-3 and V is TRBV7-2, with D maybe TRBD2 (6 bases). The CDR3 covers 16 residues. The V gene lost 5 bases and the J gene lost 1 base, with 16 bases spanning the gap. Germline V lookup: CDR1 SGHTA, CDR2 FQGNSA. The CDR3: CASSSGGAGRTDTQYF. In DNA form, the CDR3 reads TGTGCCAGCAGCAGCGGCGGGGCGGGGCGCACAGATACGCAGTATTTT.

The CDR3 loop is CSAPWLGGSYGYTF. The CDR3 DNA sequence: TGCAGTGCCCCTTGGTTAGGGGGGAGCTATGGCTACACCTTC. This rearrangement joins TRBV20-1 to TRBJ1-2; D perhaps matches TRBD1 (6 bases). Trimming pared 6 bases from V and 4 bases from J, leaving 18 bases between. Germline-derived CDR1 and CDR2 are DFQATT and SNEGSKA (reference sequence). This CDR3 has 14 residues.

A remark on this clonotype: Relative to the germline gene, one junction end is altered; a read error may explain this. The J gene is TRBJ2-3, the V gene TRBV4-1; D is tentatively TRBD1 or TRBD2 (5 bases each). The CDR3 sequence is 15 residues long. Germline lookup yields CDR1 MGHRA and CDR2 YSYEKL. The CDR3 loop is CASSQDRGPTDTRYF. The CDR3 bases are TGCGCCAGCAGCCAAGATAGGGGACCCACAGATACGCGGTATTTT.

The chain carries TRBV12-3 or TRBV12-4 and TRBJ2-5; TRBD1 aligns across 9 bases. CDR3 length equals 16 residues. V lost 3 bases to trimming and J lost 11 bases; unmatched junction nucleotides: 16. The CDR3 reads CASSLGPGTGRNEQYF. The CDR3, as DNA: TGTGCCAGCAGTTTGGGACCCGGGACAGGGAGAAATGAGCAGTACTTC.

CDR3 in DNA: TGTGCCAGCAGCTTCTCTTCGGGGGATGAAGCTTTCTTT. Amino acid sequence: CASSFSSGDEAFF. The chain is built from TRBV6-1 and TRBJ1-1, with a possible D match to TRBD1 (5 bases). Germline CDR1 and CDR2: MNHNS and SASEGT. The CDR3 consists of 13 residues. V dropped 6 bases and J dropped 7 bases, with 15 bases sitting between them.

CDR3 residues: CASRTSGGVAKNIQYF. CDR3 nucleotides: TGTGCCAGCAGGACTAGCGGGGGGGTTGCCAAAAACATTCAGTACTTC. The J gene is TRBJ2-4, the V gene TRBV6-1, with TRBD2 identical over 14 bases. The CDR3 is 16 residues long. Germline assignment: CDR1 MNHNS and CDR2 SASEGT. V lost 6 bases, J lost 1 base, and 2 bases stayed unmatched.

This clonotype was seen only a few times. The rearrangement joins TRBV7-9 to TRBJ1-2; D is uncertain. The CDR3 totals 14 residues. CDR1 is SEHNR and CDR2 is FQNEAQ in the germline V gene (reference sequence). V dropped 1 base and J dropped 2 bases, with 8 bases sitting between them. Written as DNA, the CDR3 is TGTGCCAGCAGCTTAGTGGACGAAAACTATGGCTACACCTTC. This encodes CASSLVDENYGYTF.

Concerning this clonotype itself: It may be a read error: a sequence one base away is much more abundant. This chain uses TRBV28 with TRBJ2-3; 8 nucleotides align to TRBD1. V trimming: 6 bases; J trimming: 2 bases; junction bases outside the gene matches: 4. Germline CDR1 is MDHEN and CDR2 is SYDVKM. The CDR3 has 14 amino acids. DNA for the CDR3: TGTGCCAGCAGGTCGGACAGGGTCACAGATACGCAGTATTTT. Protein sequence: CASRSDRVTDTQYF. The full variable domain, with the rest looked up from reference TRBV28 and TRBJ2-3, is DVKVTQSSRYLVKRTGEKVFLECVQDMDHENMFWYRQDPGLGLRLIYFSYDVKMKEKGDIPEGYSVSREKKERFSLILESASTNQTSMYLCASRSDRVTDTQYFGPGTRLTVL.

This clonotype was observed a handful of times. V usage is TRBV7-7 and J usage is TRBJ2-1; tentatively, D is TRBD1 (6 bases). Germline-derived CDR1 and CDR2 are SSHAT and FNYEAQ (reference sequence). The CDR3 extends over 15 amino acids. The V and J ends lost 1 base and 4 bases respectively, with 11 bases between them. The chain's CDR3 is CASSLGGGDYNEQFF. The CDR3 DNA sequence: TGTGCCAGCAGCTTAGGAGGGGGAGATTACAATGAGCAGTTCTTC.

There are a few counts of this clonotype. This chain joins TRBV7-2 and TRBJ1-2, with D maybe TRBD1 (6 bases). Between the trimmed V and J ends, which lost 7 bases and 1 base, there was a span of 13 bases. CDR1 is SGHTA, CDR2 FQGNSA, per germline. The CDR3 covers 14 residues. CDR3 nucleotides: TGTGCCAGCACCTGGACAGAGATTAACTATGGCTACACCTTC. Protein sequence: CASTWTEINYGYTF.

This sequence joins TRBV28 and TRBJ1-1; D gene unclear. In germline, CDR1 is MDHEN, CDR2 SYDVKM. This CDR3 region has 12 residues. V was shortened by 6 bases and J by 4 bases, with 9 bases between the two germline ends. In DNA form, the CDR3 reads TGTGCCAGCAGCCCCCCGACCACTGAAGCTTTCTTT. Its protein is CASSPPTTEAFF.

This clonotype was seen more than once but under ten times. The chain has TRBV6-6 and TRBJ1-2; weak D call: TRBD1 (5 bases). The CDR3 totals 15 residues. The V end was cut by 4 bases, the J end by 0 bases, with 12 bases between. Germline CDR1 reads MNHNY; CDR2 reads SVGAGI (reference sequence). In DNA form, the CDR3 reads TGTGCCAGCAGTTTGGGGCAGAGGACTAACTATGGCTACACCTTC. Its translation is CASSLGQRTNYGYTF.

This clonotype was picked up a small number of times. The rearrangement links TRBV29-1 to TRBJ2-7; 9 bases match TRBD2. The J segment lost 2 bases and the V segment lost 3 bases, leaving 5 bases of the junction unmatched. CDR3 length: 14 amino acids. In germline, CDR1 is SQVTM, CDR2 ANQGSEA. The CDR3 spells CSVETSGNAYEQYF. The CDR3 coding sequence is TGCAGCGTTGAGACTAGCGGAAATGCCTACGAGCAGTACTTC.

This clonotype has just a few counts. DNA for the CDR3: TGCGCCAGCAGCCAAGATATTTTGGGTTCTGGGGCCAACGTCCTGACTTTC. Protein: CASSQDILGSGANVLTF. The chain carries TRBV4-3 and TRBJ2-6; no definite D call. V lost 0 bases and J lost 1, with 10 bases in between. The CDR3 is 17 residues long. In germline, CDR1 is LGHNA, CDR2 YSLEER.

In nucleotides, the CDR3 is TGTGCCAGCAGCTTCCCTAGACGAACGGTCCAAGAGACCCAGTACTTC. Protein sequence: CASSFPRRTVQETQYF. V and J are TRBV11-2 and TRBJ2-5; D unclear. The V end was cut by 3 bases, the J end by 1 base, with 15 bases between. Germline V gene lookup returns CDR1 SGHAT and CDR2 FQNNGV. CDR3 length equals 16 residues.